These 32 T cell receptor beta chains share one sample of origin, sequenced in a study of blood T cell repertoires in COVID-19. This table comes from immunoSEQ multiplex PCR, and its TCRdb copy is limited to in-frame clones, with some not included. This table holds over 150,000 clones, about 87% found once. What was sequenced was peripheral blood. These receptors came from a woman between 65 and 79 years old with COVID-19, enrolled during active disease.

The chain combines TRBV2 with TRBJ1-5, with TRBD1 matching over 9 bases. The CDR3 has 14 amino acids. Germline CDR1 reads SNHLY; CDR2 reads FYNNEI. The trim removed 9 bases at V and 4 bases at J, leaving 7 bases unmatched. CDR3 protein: CARGRDRENQPQHF. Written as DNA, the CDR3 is TGTGCCAGGGGACGGGACAGGGAAAATCAGCCCCAGCATTTT.

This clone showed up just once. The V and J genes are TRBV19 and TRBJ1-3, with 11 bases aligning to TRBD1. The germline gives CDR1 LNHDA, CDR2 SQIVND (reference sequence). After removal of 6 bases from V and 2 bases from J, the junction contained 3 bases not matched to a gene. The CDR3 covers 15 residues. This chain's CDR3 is CASRVDRGPGNTIYF. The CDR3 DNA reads TGTGCCAGTAGGGTGGACAGGGGGCCTGGAAACACCATATATTTT. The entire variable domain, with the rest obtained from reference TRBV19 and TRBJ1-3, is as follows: DGGITQSPKYLFRKEGQNVTLSCEQNLNHDAMYWYRQDPGQGLRLIYYSQIVNDFQKGDIAEGYSVSREKKESFPLTVTSAQKNPTAFYLCASRVDRGPGNTIYFGEGSWLTVV.

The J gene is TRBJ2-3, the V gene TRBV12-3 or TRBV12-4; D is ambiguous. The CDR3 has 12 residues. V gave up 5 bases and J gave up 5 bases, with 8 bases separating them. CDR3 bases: TGTGCCAGCAGTGGAGTCGGAGATACGCAGTATTTT. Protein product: CASSGVGDTQYF.

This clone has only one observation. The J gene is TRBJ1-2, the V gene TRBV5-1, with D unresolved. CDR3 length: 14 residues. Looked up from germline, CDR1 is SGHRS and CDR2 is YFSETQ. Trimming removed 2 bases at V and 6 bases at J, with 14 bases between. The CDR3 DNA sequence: TGCGCCAGCAGCTTATCTCCACAAAGTAATGGCTACACCTTC. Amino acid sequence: CASSLSPQSNGYTF.

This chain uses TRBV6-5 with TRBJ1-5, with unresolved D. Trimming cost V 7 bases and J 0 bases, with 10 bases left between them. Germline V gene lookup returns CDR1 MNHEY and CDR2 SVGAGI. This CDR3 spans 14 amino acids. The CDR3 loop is CASIWQASNQPQHF. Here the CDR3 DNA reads TGTGCCAGCATTTGGCAGGCTAGCAATCAGCCCCAGCATTTT.

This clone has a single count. The CDR3 loop reads CASTSGGITEAFF. For the CDR3, the DNA is TGTGCCAGCACATCGGGGGGGATCACTGAAGCTTTCTTT. The rearrangement uses TRBV27 and TRBJ1-1, with D possibly matching TRBD1 (5 bases). CDR3 length equals 13 residues. Germline values: CDR1 MNHEY, CDR2 SMNVEV (reference sequence). V shed 7 bases and J shed 4 bases, with 13 bases lying between them.

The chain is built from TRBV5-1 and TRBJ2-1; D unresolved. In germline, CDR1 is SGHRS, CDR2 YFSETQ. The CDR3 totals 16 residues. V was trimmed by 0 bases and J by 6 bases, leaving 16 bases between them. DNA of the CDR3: TGCGCCAGCAGCTTGGGAACACTAAATGTAGGCAATGAGCAGTTCTTC. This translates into CASSLGTLNVGNEQFF.

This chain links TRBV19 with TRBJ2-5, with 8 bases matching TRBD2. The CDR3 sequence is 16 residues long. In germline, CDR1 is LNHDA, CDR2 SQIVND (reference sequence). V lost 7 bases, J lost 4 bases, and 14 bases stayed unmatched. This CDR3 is CASNSVSGGMGETQYF. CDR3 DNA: TGTGCCAGTAACTCCGTTTCGGGAGGGATGGGAGAGACCCAGTACTTC.

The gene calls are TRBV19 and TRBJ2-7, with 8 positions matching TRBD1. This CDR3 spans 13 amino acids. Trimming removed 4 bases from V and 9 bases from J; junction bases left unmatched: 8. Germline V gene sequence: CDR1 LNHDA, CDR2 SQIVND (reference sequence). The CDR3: CASSTGTGQGQYF. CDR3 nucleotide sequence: TGTGCCAGTAGTACCGGGACAGGACAGGGGCAGTACTTC. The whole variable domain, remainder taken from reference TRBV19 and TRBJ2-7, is DGGITQSPKYLFRKEGQNVTLSCEQNLNHDAMYWYRQDPGQGLRLIYYSQIVNDFQKGDIAEGYSVSREKKESFPLTVTSAQKNPTAFYLCASSTGTGQGQYFGPGTRLTVT.

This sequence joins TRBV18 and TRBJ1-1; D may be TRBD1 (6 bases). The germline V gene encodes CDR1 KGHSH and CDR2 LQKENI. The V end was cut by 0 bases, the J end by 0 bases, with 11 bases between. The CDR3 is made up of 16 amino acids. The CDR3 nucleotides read TGTGCCAGCTCACCACCGAGGCAGGGGTTGAACACTGAAGCTTTCTTT. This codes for CASSPPRQGLNTEAFF.

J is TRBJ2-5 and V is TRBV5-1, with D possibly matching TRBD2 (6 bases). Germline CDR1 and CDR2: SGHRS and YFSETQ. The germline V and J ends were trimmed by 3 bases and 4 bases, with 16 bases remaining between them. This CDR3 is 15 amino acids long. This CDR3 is CASSSGTDYRETQYF. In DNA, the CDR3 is TGCGCCAGCAGCTCTGGGACGGACTACCGAGAGACCCAGTACTTC.

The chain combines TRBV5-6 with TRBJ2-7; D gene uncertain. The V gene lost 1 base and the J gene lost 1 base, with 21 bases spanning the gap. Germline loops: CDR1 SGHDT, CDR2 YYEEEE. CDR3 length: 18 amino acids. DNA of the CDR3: TGTGCCAGCAGCTTGAGTTTATTCCGGGTCCCCAGATCCTACGAGCAGTACTTC. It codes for CASSLSLFRVPRSYEQYF.

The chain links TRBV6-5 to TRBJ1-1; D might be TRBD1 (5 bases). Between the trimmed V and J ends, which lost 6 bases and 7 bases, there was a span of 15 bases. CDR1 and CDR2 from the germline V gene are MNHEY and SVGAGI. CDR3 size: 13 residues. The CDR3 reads CASSDVEGYEAFF. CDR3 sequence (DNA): TGTGCCAGCAGCGACGTGGAGGGGTATGAAGCTTTCTTT.

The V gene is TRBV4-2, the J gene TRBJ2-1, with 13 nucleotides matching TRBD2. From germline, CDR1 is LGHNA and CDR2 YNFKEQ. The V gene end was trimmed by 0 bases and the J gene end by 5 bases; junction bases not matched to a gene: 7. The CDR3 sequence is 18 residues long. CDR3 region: CASSQEGLAGKNHNEQFF. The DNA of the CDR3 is TGTGCCAGCAGCCAAGAGGGACTAGCGGGGAAGAACCACAATGAGCAGTTCTTC.

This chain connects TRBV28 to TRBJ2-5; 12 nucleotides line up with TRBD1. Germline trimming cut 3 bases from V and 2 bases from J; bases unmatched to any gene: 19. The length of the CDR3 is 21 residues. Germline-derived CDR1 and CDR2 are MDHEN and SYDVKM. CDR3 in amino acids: CASSFYGRTPGDRGLQETQYF. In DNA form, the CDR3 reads TGTGCCAGCAGTTTCTATGGCCGAACCCCAGGGGACAGGGGGCTTCAAGAGACCCAGTACTTC.

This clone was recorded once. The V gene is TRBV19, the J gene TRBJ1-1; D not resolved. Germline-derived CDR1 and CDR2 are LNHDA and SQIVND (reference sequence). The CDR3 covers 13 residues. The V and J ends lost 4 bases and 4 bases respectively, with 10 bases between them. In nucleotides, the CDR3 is TGTGCCAGTAGTAAATCGGCGGGCACTGAAGCTTTCTTT. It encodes CASSKSAGTEAFF.

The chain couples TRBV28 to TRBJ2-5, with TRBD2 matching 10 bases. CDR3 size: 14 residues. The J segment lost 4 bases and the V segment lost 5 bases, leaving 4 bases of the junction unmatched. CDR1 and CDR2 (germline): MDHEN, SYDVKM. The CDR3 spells CASSPSGGSETQYF. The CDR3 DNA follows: TGTGCCAGCAGTCCTAGCGGGGGATCAGAGACCCAGTACTTC.

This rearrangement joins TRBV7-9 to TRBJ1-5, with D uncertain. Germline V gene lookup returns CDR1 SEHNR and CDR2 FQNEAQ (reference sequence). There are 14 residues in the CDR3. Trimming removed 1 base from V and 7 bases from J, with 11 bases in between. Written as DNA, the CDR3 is TGTGCCAGCAGCTTAGGAGGTCTCAACCAGCCCCAGCATTTT. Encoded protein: CASSLGGLNQPQHF.

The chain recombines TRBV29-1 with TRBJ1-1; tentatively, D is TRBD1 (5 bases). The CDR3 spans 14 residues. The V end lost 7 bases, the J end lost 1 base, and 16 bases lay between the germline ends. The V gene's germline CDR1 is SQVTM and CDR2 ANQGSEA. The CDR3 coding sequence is TGCAGCGGTTTTAAGGGACTCGAGAACACTGAAGCTTTCTTT. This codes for CSGFKGLENTEAFF.

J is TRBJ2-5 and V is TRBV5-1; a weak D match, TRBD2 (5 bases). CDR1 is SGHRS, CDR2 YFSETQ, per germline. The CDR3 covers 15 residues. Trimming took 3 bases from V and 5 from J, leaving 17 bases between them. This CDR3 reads CASSYSGVGIETQYF. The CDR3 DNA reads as TGCGCCAGCAGCTATTCCGGGGTTGGGATCGAGACCCAGTACTTC. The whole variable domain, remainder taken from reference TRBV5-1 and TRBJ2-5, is KAGVTQTPRYLIKTRGQQVTLSCSPISGHRSVSWYQQTPGQGLQFLFEYFSETQRNKGNFPGRFSGRQFSNSRSEMNVSTLELGDSALYLCASSYSGVGIETQYFGPGTRLLVL.

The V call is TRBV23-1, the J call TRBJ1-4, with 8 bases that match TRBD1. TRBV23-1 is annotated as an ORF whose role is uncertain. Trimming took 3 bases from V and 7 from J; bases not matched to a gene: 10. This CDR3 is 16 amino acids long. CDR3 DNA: TGCGCCAGCAGTCACCCTCGACAGGGGCTTGGTGAAAAACTGTTTTTT. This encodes CASSHPRQGLGEKLFF.

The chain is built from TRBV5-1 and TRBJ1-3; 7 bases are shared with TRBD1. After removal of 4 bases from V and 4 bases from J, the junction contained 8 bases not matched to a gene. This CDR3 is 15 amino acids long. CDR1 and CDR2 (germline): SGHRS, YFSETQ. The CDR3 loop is CASSALQGTGNTIYF. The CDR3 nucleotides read TGCGCCAGCAGCGCTCTACAGGGGACCGGAAACACCATATATTTT. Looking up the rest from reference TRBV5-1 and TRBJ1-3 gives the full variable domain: KAGVTQTPRYLIKTRGQQVTLSCSPISGHRSVSWYQQTPGQGLQFLFEYFSETQRNKGNFPGRFSGRQFSNSRSEMNVSTLELGDSALYLCASSALQGTGNTIYFGEGSWLTVV.

CDR3 bases: TGTGCCAGCTCATCTTGGCTAGCGGGGGGGCGTAATACGCAGTATTTT. Protein: CASSSWLAGGRNTQYF. The gene calls are TRBV2 and TRBJ2-3; 12 bases are a match to TRBD2. J lost 7 bases, V lost 8 bases, and 13 bases had no gene match. CDR3 length: 16 residues. CDR1 and CDR2 (germline): SNHLY, FYNNEI.

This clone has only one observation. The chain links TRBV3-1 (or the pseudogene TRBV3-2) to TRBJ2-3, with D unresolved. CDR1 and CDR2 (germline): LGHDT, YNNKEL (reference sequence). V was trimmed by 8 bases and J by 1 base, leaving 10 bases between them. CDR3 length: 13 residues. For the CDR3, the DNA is TGTGCCAGCGGGTCGCAGGGCACAGATACGCAGTATTTT. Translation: CASGSQGTDTQYF.

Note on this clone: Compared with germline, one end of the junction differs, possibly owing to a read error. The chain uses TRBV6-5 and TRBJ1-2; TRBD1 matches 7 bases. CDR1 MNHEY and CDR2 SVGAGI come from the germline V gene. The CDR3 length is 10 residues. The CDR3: CASSWDRPNF. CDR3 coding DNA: TGTGCCAGCAGCTGGGACAGACCAAACTTC.

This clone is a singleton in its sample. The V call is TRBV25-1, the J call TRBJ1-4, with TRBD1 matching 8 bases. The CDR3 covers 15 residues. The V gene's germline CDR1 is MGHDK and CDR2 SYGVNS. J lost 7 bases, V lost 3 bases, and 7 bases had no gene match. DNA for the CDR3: TGTGCCAGCAGTGATCCGGGACAGGTGACTGAAAAACTGTTTTTT. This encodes CASSDPGQVTEKLFF. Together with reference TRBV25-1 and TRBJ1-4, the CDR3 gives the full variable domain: EADIYQTPRYLVIGTGKKITLECSQTMGHDKMYWYQQDPGMELHLIHYSYGVNSTEKGDLSSESTVSRIRTEHFPLTLESARPSHTSQYLCASSDPGQVTEKLFFGSGTQLSVL.

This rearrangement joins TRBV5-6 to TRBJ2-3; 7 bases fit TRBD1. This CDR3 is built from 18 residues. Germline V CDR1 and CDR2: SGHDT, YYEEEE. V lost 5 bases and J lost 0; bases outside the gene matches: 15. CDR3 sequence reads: CASSFSQGQLNSTDTQYF. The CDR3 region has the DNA TGTGCCAGCAGTTTCAGCCAGGGACAGTTAAACAGCACAGATACGCAGTATTTT.

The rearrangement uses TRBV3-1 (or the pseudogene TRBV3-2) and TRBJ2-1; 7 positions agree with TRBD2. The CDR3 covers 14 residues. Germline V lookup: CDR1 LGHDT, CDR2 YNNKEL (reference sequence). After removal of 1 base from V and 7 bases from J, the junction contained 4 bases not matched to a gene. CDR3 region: CASSQGLAENEQFF. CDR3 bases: TGTGCCAGCAGCCAAGGGCTAGCGGAGAATGAGCAGTTCTTC.

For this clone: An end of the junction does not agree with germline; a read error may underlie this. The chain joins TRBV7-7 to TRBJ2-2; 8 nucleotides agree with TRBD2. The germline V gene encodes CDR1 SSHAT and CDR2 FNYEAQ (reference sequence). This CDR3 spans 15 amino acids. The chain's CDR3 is CASSLSGAGTGELFF. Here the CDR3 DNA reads TGTGCTAGCAGCCTTAGCGGGGCAGGGACCGGGGAGCTGTTTTTT.

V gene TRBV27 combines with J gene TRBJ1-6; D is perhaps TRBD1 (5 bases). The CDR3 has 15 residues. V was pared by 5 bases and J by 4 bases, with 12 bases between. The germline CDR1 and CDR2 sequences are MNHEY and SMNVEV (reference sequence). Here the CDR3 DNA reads TGTGCCAGCAGTCAAGGGGCCCGATATAATTCACCCCTCCACTTT. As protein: CASSQGARYNSPLHF.

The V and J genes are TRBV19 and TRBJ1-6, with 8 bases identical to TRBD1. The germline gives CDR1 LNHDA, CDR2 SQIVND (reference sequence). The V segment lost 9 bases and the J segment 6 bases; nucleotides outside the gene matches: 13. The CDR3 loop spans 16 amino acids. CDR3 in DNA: TGTGCCAGCCGAGAAATAGACAGGGGAGGTAATTCACCCCTCCACTTT. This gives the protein CASREIDRGGNSPLHF. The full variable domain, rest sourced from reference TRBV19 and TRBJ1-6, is DGGITQSPKYLFRKEGQNVTLSCEQNLNHDAMYWYRQDPGQGLRLIYYSQIVNDFQKGDIAEGYSVSREKKESFPLTVTSAQKNPTAFYLCASREIDRGGNSPLHFGNGTRLTVT.

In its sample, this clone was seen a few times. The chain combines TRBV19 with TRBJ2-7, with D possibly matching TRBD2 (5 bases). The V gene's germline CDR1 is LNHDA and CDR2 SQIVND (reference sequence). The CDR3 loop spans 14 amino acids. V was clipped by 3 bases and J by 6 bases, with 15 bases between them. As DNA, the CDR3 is TGTGCCAGTAGTATCCGAGGTGAGGCGGGCGAGCAGTACTTC. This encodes CASSIRGEAGEQYF.